This T cell receptor beta chain emerged from a study of shared clonotypes between healthy human individuals. Evenly divided among several immunoSEQ plates was the genomic DNA of each subset. The authors' processing: Junction-only immunoSEQ sequences carried no quality scores, so filtering differed. Sequencing was performed with immunoSEQ multiplex PCR; in TCRdb, only in-frame clones are kept and a portion is missing. V and J calls and clone size follow that table, whereas D and trimming were derived from the DNA. The sample includes 1.5 million to 2.5 million clones, approximately 94% of them seen just once. CDR3 size: 17 residues. Germline CDR1 reads SGHTS; CDR2 reads YDEGEE. The V end was cut by 2 bases, the J end by 0 bases, with 15 bases between. Study-wide results and caveats: Apart from blood, nothing was sampled; tissue repertoires likely differ.

As for this clone: Its antigen is still unknown.

The naive CD8 subset, CD45RO-negative cells positively selected for CCR7, excluded terminally differentiated effector memory CD45RA+ cells. Sequenced material: naive CD8+ T cells sorted from blood. This clonotype was sampled from a man aged 18 to 29 in good health. The chain joins TRBV5-8 to TRBJ2-1; perhaps TRBD1 as D (5 bases). CDR3 amino acids: CASSFSAGLSSYNEQFF. In DNA form, the CDR3 reads TGTGCCAGCAGCTTTAGTGCAGGGTTGAGCTCCTACAATGAGCAGTTCTTC.